The present T cell receptor beta chain was sequenced within a study of control samples from healthy donors and cancer patients. V lost 0 bases, J lost 8 bases, and 6 bases stayed unmatched. This CDR3 has 14 residues. Germline V lookup: CDR1 SGHNT, CDR2 YYREEE (reference sequence). This table comes from immunoSEQ multiplex PCR, and its TCRdb copy is limited to in-frame clones, with some not included. The table includes around 180,000 clones, roughly 94% detected once. The chain joins TRBV5-4 to TRBJ1-2; TRBD1 matches at 8 bases. This clonotype originated in a young woman in good health. The sequencing sample was made of blood. CDR3 amino acids: CASSLGGDRGGYTF. CDR3 DNA sequence: TGTGCCAGCAGCTTGGGGGGTGACAGGGGAGGCTACACCTTC.